These 23 T cell receptor beta chains were sequenced from one sample in a study of spatial heterogeneity in lung cancer. In TCRdb, the 5' RACE reads were re-called with MiXCR into one record per CDR3 protein. In the table there are 90,000 to 95,000 distinct CDR3 sequences, 10% to 15% of which are singletons. As for time point: sample taken at primary tumor resection. Whole RNA obtained from tumor, nontumor lung or frozen PBMC underwent sequencing without sorting. The sequencing used PBMCs, collected at surgery. Receptors were obtained from a male donor with early-stage non-small cell lung cancer.

The chain has TRBV6-2 or TRBV6-3 and TRBJ1-5, with TRBD1 matching over 8 bases. J gave up 5 bases and V 6 bases, and 6 bases lay outside the gene matches. CDR1 and CDR2 from the germline V gene are MNHEY and SVGEGT. This CDR3 is 14 amino acids long. CDR3 sequence (DNA): TGTGCCAGCAGACCCACAGGGGGTCATCAGCCCCAGCATTTT. Residues: CASRPTGGHQPQHF.

The genes are TRBV20-1 and TRBJ2-5; possibly TRBD1 for D (6 bases). Trimming pared 5 bases from V and 9 bases from J, leaving 22 bases between. The germline gives CDR1 DFQATT, CDR2 SNEGSKA (reference sequence). The CDR3 loop spans 14 amino acids. The CDR3 DNA sequence: TGCAGTGCTGGGGGCCCCTGGGGAGACTGGGCCCAGTACTTC. Translated, it gives CSAGGPWGDWAQYF.

The chain is built from TRBV19 and TRBJ2-1, with 7 bases matching TRBD1. The CDR3 is 15 residues long. Germline V gene sequence: CDR1 LNHDA, CDR2 SQIVND (reference sequence). V gave up 5 bases and J gave up 7 bases; unmatched junction bases: 11. The CDR3 protein is CASSPSRQGRNEQFF. DNA for the CDR3: TGTGCCAGTAGTCCGTCGCGACAGGGAAGGAATGAGCAGTTCTTC.

This clonotype was seen at least ten times. The chain uses TRBV27 and TRBJ2-7; TRBD2 aligns across 8 bases. Looked up from germline, CDR1 is MNHEY and CDR2 is SMNVEV (reference sequence). The CDR3 consists of 14 residues. After removal of 2 bases from V and 6 bases from J, the junction contained 6 bases not matched to a gene. DNA for the CDR3: TGTGCCAGCAGTTTACAGCGGGAGAGGTTCGAGCAGTACTTC. Amino acid sequence: CASSLQRERFEQYF.

This clonotype was seen a handful of times. V gene TRBV4-3 combines with J gene TRBJ1-4; weak D call: TRBD1 (5 bases). CDR1 is LGHNA, CDR2 YSLEER, per germline. Trimming took off 0 bases at V and 0 bases at J, with 14 bases between the two ends. The CDR3 contains 18 residues. The CDR3 DNA reads as TGCGCCAGCAGCCAAGATAACCAGGGTTCTGCAACTAATGAAAAACTGTTTTTT. This codes for CASSQDNQGSATNEKLFF.

This rearrangement joins TRBV12-3 or TRBV12-4 to TRBJ2-1; TRBD1 might be the D (6 bases). This CDR3 spans 14 amino acids. Trimming removed 2 bases from V and 10 bases from J, with 15 bases in between. CDR3 in DNA: TGTGCCAGCAGTTTAACGGCGACAGGCTTAGAGCAGTTCTTC. Its translation is CASSLTATGLEQFF.

In this sample, this clonotype turned up a few times. Here the CDR3 DNA reads TGTGCCACCGAACGACAGGGGCCCTACAATGAGCAGTTCTTC. Residues: CATERQGPYNEQFF. The rearrangement uses TRBV15 and TRBJ2-1; 8 nucleotides agree with TRBD1. CDR1 LNHNV and CDR2 YYDKDF come from the germline V gene (reference sequence). With 8 bases clipped from V and 2 bases from J, the junction kept 5 bases outside the gene matches. The CDR3 contains 14 residues.

This clonotype was counted ten times or more. The rearrangement joins TRBV6-2 or TRBV6-3 to TRBJ2-3; D gene unclear. The CDR3 runs to 15 residues. Per germline, CDR1 MNHEY and CDR2 SVGEGT. V was shortened by 5 bases and J by 4 bases, with 16 bases between the two germline ends. CDR3 coding DNA: TGTGCCAGCAGTCTCCGAGATGTGGTTCCAGATACGCAGTATTTT. Its protein product is CASSLRDVVPDTQYF.

This chain uses TRBV2 with TRBJ2-1; 11 bases agree with TRBD2. V trimming: 6 bases; J trimming: 8 bases; junction bases outside the gene matches: 9. CDR1 SNHLY and CDR2 FYNNEI come from the germline V gene. This CDR3 contains 15 residues. In nucleotides, the CDR3 is TGTGCCAGCAGCCAACTAGCGGGAGACGCCGATGAGCAGTTCTTC. It specifies CASSQLAGDADEQFF.

This clonotype has a count of ten or more. The chain is built from TRBV20-1 and TRBJ1-2; possible D gene TRBD1, 5 bases. Germline V gene lookup returns CDR1 DFQATT and CDR2 SNEGSKA (reference sequence). This CDR3 contains 12 residues. Deletions cut 3 bases from V and 6 bases from J, with 11 bases between. The CDR3 loop reads CSARGQGDGYTF. In DNA, the CDR3 is TGCAGTGCTAGGGGGCAGGGAGATGGCTACACCTTC.

This clonotype has at least ten counts. This chain joins TRBV3-1 and TRBJ2-7, with D perhaps assigned TRBD1 or TRBD2 (5 bases each). Germline V CDR1 and CDR2: LGHDT, YNNKEL (reference sequence). Trimming removed 6 bases from V and 2 bases from J, with 14 bases in between. The CDR3 totals 14 residues. DNA of the CDR3: TGTGCCAGCAGGGGCCGAGGGACCACCTACGAGCAGTACTTC. It specifies CASRGRGTTYEQYF.

The CDR3 DNA follows: TGTGCCAGCAGTTTGAACAGCTACTACAATGAGCAGTTCTTC. This encodes CASSLNSYYNEQFF. V is TRBV12-3 or TRBV12-4 and J is TRBJ2-1; D is ambiguous. The length of the CDR3 is 14 residues. V shed 3 bases and J shed 3 bases, with 9 bases lying between them.

CDR3 amino acids: CASGLGTVSTDTQYF. The DNA for the CDR3 is TGTGCTAGTGGTTTGGGGACAGTCAGCACAGATACGCAGTATTTT. J is TRBJ2-3 and V is TRBV12-5; D might be TRBD1 (6 bases). CDR3 length: 15 residues. Germline CDR1 is LGHNT and CDR2 is FRNRAP. Trimming left V 1 base short and J 0 bases short, with 8 bases between.

The rearrangement uses TRBV28 and TRBJ2-1; D possibly corresponds to TRBD2 (6 bases). Germline V gene lookup returns CDR1 MDHEN and CDR2 SYDVKM. V lost 5 bases to trimming and J lost 0 bases, with 17 bases between them. The CDR3 covers 17 residues. The DNA for the CDR3 is TGTGCCAGCAGTCCTATGCGGGGCCTTCGCTCCTACAATGAGCAGTTCTTC. It yields the protein CASSPMRGLRSYNEQFF. Full variable domain (missing parts from reference TRBV28 and TRBJ2-1): DVKVTQSSRYLVKRTGEKVFLECVQDMDHENMFWYRQDPGLGLRLIYFSYDVKMKEKGDIPEGYSVSREKKERFSLILESASTNQTSMYLCASSPMRGLRSYNEQFFGPGTRLTVL.

This rearrangement joins TRBV7-8 to TRBJ2-5, with TRBD2 matching over 9 bases. J gave up 4 bases and V 6 bases, and 6 bases lay outside the gene matches. Germline CDR1 and CDR2: SGHVS and FQNEAQ. This CDR3 has 14 amino acids. The CDR3 loop reads CASRRRGGRETQYF. Here the CDR3 DNA reads TGTGCCAGCAGGAGGCGGGGGGGCCGAGAGACCCAGTACTTC.

The chain carries TRBV5-1 and TRBJ1-3; D is perhaps TRBD1 (5 bases). This CDR3 is 15 amino acids long. Germline-derived CDR1 and CDR2 are SGHRS and YFSETQ. With 0 bases removed from V and 7 bases from J, the gap between germline ends came to 14 bases. The CDR3 reads CASSLGTPEQNTIYF. The CDR3 bases are TGCGCCAGCAGCTTGGGGACACCTGAACAGAACACCATATATTTT.

This clonotype turned up a few times. This chain joins TRBV7-2 and TRBJ2-2; D assignment may be TRBD1 or TRBD2 (5 bases each). This CDR3 is 16 amino acids long. V was cut by 4 bases and J by 2 bases, with 14 bases left in between. Per the germline V gene, CDR1 is SGHTA and CDR2 is FQGNSA. CDR3 nucleotides: TGTGCCAGCAGCTACGGAGCAGGGAGCAACACCGGGGAGCTGTTTTTT. It is translated as CASSYGAGSNTGELFF.

V is TRBV29-1 and J is TRBJ2-3, with 7 bases lining up with TRBD2. The germline V gene encodes CDR1 SQVTM and CDR2 ANQGSEA. The V and J ends lost 8 bases and 1 base, in that order; junction bases with no gene match: 6. The CDR3 totals 13 residues. This CDR3 reads CSNGGEGTDTQYF. The CDR3 nucleotides read TGCAGCAATGGGGGGGAAGGCACAGATACGCAGTATTTT.

The J gene is TRBJ2-7, the V gene TRBV20-1; TRBD1 matches at 7 bases. This CDR3 comprises 12 residues. Germline values: CDR1 DFQATT, CDR2 SNEGSKA (reference sequence). The V segment lost 6 bases and the J segment 0 bases; nucleotides outside the gene matches: 2. The CDR3 spells CSARQGSYEQYF. CDR3 coding DNA: TGCAGTGCACGACAGGGCTCCTACGAGCAGTACTTC.

At least ten counts were recorded for this clonotype. The chain is built from TRBV12-3 or TRBV12-4 and TRBJ1-3; D not certain. The length of the CDR3 is 14 residues. V was pared by 3 bases and J by 6 bases, with 12 bases between. CDR3 in amino acids: CASSLSTAANTIYF. The CDR3 coding sequence is TGTGCCAGCAGTTTGAGTACAGCGGCAAACACCATATATTTT.

This clonotype was seen only a few times. V usage is TRBV4-3 and J usage is TRBJ1-5; possible D gene TRBD1, 5 bases. The CDR3 length is 15 residues. V was cut by 0 bases and J by 4 bases, with 10 bases left in between. CDR1 is LGHNA, CDR2 YSLEER, per germline. The CDR3 coding sequence is TGCGCCAGCAGCCAAGATGGGGGTCAGAATCAGCCCCAGCATTTT. This translates into CASSQDGGQNQPQHF.

This clonotype was observed a few times. The CDR3 is CASSPGLDVRHEQYF. For the CDR3, the DNA is TGTGCCAGCAGTCCCGGACTAGATGTACGCCACGAGCAGTACTTC. The chain carries TRBV28 and TRBJ2-7; 7 bases are a match to TRBD2. Germline CDR1 is MDHEN and CDR2 is SYDVKM. This CDR3 has 15 residues. V was pared by 5 bases and J by 5 bases, with 12 bases of the junction left unmatched.

The rearrangement joins TRBV12-3 or TRBV12-4 to TRBJ1-1; tentative D call: TRBD1 (5 bases). There are 15 residues in the CDR3. Trimming left V 6 bases short and J 0 bases short, with 14 bases between. In DNA, the CDR3 is TGTGCCAGCAGCCCGGTGCGGGGGATGAACACTGAAGCTTTCTTT. Translating it yields CASSPVRGMNTEAFF.